The 2 T cell receptor beta chains listed next were all sequenced from one sample in a study of blood T cell repertoires in COVID-19. The assay was immunoSEQ multiplex PCR, and TCRdb's table has in-frame clones only and misses some. This sample has approximately 210,000 clones, with 92% found just once. Material for sequencing was peripheral blood. The source of these receptors is a man aged 30-40 years with acute or convalescent COVID-19.

The rearrangement links TRBV2 to TRBJ1-1, with 8 bases identical to TRBD1. Looked up from germline, CDR1 is SNHLY and CDR2 is FYNNEI. This CDR3 comprises 16 residues. Trimming cost V 8 bases and J 4 bases; bases outside gene matches: 15. Written as DNA, the CDR3 is TGTGCCAGCGCCACCTCGCCCGGACAGGGATTCACTGAAGCTTTCTTT. This encodes CASATSPGQGFTEAFF. Combining the CDR3 with reference TRBV2 and TRBJ1-1 gives the whole variable domain EPEVTQTPSHQVTQMGQEVILRCVPISNHLYFYWYRQILGQKVEFLVSFYNNEISEKSEIFDDQFSVERPDGSNFTLKIRSTKLEDSAMYFCASATSPGQGFTEAFFGQGTRLTVV.

The chain employs TRBV28 and TRBJ2-6, with a tentative D call TRBD1 (5 bases). Trimming removed 7 bases from V and 1 base from J, with 26 bases in between. The CDR3 totals 20 residues. Germline V gene lookup returns CDR1 MDHEN and CDR2 SYDVKM. The CDR3: CASIRTRSGRVRSGANVLTF. In nucleotides, the CDR3 is TGTGCCAGCATTCGAACCCGAAGTGGCAGGGTAAGGTCTGGGGCCAACGTCCTGACTTTC. The full variable domain, rest sourced from reference TRBV28 and TRBJ2-6, is DVKVTQSSRYLVKRTGEKVFLECVQDMDHENMFWYRQDPGLGLRLIYFSYDVKMKEKGDIPEGYSVSREKKERFSLILESASTNQTSMYLCASIRTRSGRVRSGANVLTFGAGSRLTVL.